This T cell receptor beta chain derives from a study of Graves' ophthalmopathy and Graves' hyperthyroidism. Amplification of the TCR beta CDR3 regions used RNA transcripts (as template). Second-round multiplex PCR followed a first-round RT-PCR using HTBI primers. TCRdb processed the multiplex PCR reads anew with MiXCR; each CDR3 protein has one entry. The table includes a few hundred thousand distinct CDR3 sequences, about 18% detected once. Germline lookup yields CDR1 SGHDT and CDR2 YYEEEE. This CDR3 region has 13 residues. Trimming removed 0 bases at V and 8 bases at J, with 9 bases between. The source of the PBMCs was over 8.5 ml of fresh peripheral blood.

The rearrangement joins TRBV5-6 to TRBJ1-5; no firm D call. This receptor was taken from an adult woman with stable Graves' hyperthyroidism. The sample taken for sequencing was peripheral blood. DNA of the CDR3: TGTGCCAGCAGCTTGGACCGGGGTGAGCCCCAGCATTTT. Translating gives CASSLDRGEPQHF. Together with reference TRBV5-6 and TRBJ1-5, the CDR3 gives the full variable domain: DAGVTQSPTHLIKTRGQQVTLRCSPKSGHDTVSWYQQALGQGPQFIFQYYEEEERQRGNFPDRFSGHQFPNYSSELNVNALLLGDSALYLCASSLDRGEPQHFGDGTRLSIL.